This is a list of T cell receptor beta chains from one sample in a study of regulatory T cells. Some clones are missing from TCRdb's copy, which holds only in-frame ones; the method was immunoSEQ multiplex PCR. This table has 25,000 or so clones, around nine tenths appearing once. The sample was conventional CD4+ T cells sorted from blood. Receptor source: a child between 5 and 17 years old with CD3G deficiency. The CDR3 runs from the conserved cysteine through the conserved F or W. The order of the fields is D gene, V gene, clone size, J gene, CDR3 DNA, CDR3 protein. The D gene is left open where the match is weak. Clone size is stated in some rows and not others, as once, few, many or a class when expanded.

TRBD1	TRBV6-1	-	TRBJ1-4	TGTGCCAGCAGACAGGGGAATGAAAAACTGTTTTTT	CASRQGNEKLFF
-	TRBV6-1	-	TRBJ2-7	TGTGCCAGCAGTAAAACAGGTGCGATTTACGAGCAGTACTTC	CASSKTGAIYEQYF
TRBD2	TRBV28	-	TRBJ2-1	TGTGCCAGCAGTTTACCCTTTTACGAATCCACTAGCGGGGGCCTCTACAATGAGCAGTTCTTC	CASSLPFYESTSGGLYNEQFF
TRBD2	TRBV28	-	TRBJ2-1	TGTGCCAGCAGCCCCTCTAGCGGGAGCTACAATGAGCAGTTCTTC	CASSPSSGSYNEQFF
-	TRBV28	-	TRBJ2-5	TGTGCCAGCAGCTTTCGGGGACATCAGCCCGAAGAGACCCAGTACTTC	CASSFRGHQPEETQYF
TRBD1	TRBV6-1	-	TRBJ1-2	TGTGCCAGCAGTGAGTACAGGGGACGATATGGCTACACCTTC	CASSEYRGRYGYTF
-	TRBV6-6	-	TRBJ1-1	TGTGCCAGCAGAGCAGGGCTTCCGGGCACTGAAGCTTTCTTT	CASRAGLPGTEAFF
TRBD2	TRBV28	-	TRBJ2-7	TGTGCCAGCAGTTCCCGCACTAGCGGGAGGGCCTCGGACGAGCAGTACTTC	CASSSRTSGRASDEQYF
TRBD1	TRBV6-1	-	TRBJ1-2	TGTGCCAGCAGCCACCGGGACAGGGGGCAGAATGGCTACACCTTC	CASSHRDRGQNGYTF
-	TRBV6-1	-	TRBJ2-7	TGTGCCAGCAGACAGACCTACGAGCAGTACTTC	CASRQTYEQYF
TRBD1	TRBV18	-	TRBJ1-1	TGTGCCAGCTCACCACTCCCAGGGGGGGCCACTGAAGCTTTCTTT	CASSPLPGGATEAFF
-	TRBV11-2	few	TRBJ1-1	TGTGCCAGCAGCGCCGACAGGAACACTGAAGCTTTCTTT	CASSADRNTEAFF
TRBD2	TRBV28	-	TRBJ2-7	TGTGCCAGCAGTTTAGCGGGGGGCTACGAGCAGTACTTC	CASSLAGGYEQYF
-	TRBV5-1	once	TRBJ1-1	TGCGCCAGCAGCTTGGGGACGGGGTGGGCAACTGAAGCTTTCTTT	CASSLGTGWATEAFF
TRBD2	TRBV6-6	-	TRBJ2-7	TGTGCCAGCAGGGGTAGCGGGAGGCACTACGAGCAGTACTTC	CASRGSGRHYEQYF
TRBD2	TRBV28	-	TRBJ2-2	TGTGCCAGCAGTACTAGCGGTTCGAACACCGGGGAGCTGTTTTTT	CASSTSGSNTGELFF
-	TRBV6-6	-	TRBJ1-1	TGTGCCAGCAGTCGTGAGACAGCGAACACTGAAGCTTTCTTT	CASSRETANTEAFF
TRBD2	TRBV5-1	few	TRBJ2-1	TGCGCCAGCAGCTTGGGACCCCTTGCGGGAGAGGGATACAATGAGCAGTTCTTC	CASSLGPLAGEGYNEQFF
-	TRBV13	-	TRBJ2-7	TGTGCCAGCATGGGCGGCTCCTACGAGCAGTACTTC	CASMGGSYEQYF
-	TRBV28	-	TRBJ1-5	TGTGCCAGCAGTCCCCGGGCCCAATACAATCAGCCCCAGCATTTT	CASSPRAQYNQPQHF
TRBD1	TRBV14	-	TRBJ1-5	TGTGCCAGCAGCCCCAGAGCAGGGGGAGGACGGATACTTAATCAGCCCCAGCATTTT	CASSPRAGGGRILNQPQHF
TRBD2	TRBV28	-	TRBJ2-1	TGTGCCAGCAGTTCGCCCGGGAGGGGGTACAATGAGCAGTTCTTC	CASSSPGRGYNEQFF
-	TRBV5-1	-	TRBJ2-3	TGCGCCAGCAGCTTAGACTCCCACACAGATACGCAGTATTTT	CASSLDSHTDTQYF
TRBD2	TRBV6-6	-	TRBJ2-7	TGTGCCAGCAGTCCAACTAGCGGGAGTATCGAGCAGTACTTC	CASSPTSGSIEQYF
TRBD1	TRBV28	-	TRBJ1-2	TGTGCCTCAGGGGGCGAGGACTATGGCTACACCTTC	CASGGEDYGYTF
TRBD2	TRBV19	-	TRBJ2-1	TGTGCCAGTAGCTCACGGACTAGCGGGTACCATGAGCAGTTCTTC	CASSSRTSGYHEQFF
-	TRBV18	-	TRBJ2-1	TGTGCCAGCTCACCAGGGATTAGAAATGAGCAGTTCTTC	CASSPGIRNEQFF
-	TRBV28	-	TRBJ2-1	TGTGCCAGCAGTTTATACAGGGCCAATGAGCAGTTCTTC	CASSLYRANEQFF
-	TRBV6-1	-	TRBJ2-6	TGTGCCAGCAGTGAACAGGACTCTGGGGCCAACGTCCTGACTTTC	CASSEQDSGANVLTF
-	TRBV18	once	TRBJ1-5	TGTGCCAGCTCACCCGACAGGAATCAGCCCCAGCATTTT	CASSPDRNQPQHF
-	TRBV10-3	-	TRBJ1-1	TGTGCCATCAGTGAGTCTAGGGGGGGCGAAGCTTTCTTT	CAISESRGGEAFF
-	TRBV6-1	once	TRBJ1-1	TGTGCCAGCAGTGAAAGGCCCCGGAGGGACACTGAAGCTTTCTTT	CASSERPRRDTEAFF
TRBD2	TRBV18	once	TRBJ2-1	TGTGCCAGCTCACCTGGCTTCCTAGCGGGGAACAATGAGCAGTTCTTC	CASSPGFLAGNNEQFF
-	TRBV6-1	-	TRBJ1-1	TGTGCCAGCAGTGAAGGGGGCGGCACTGAAGCTTTCTTT	CASSEGGGTEAFF
-	TRBV5-1	-	TRBJ2-1	TGCGCCAGCAGCATAGGACTTACACCCAATGGAGAGCAGTTCTTC	CASSIGLTPNGEQFF
TRBD2	TRBV19	-	TRBJ2-1	TGTGCCAGTAGTGGCCGGGGGGAGAGCTCCTACAATGAGCAGTTCTTC	CASSGRGESSYNEQFF
-	TRBV1	-	TRBJ2-7	TGCACCAGCAGCCAAGATTCACTTGACAGACTCCCCTACGAGCAGTACTTC	CTSSQDSLDRLPYEQYF
TRBD1	TRBV28	-	TRBJ1-3	TGTGCCAGCAGTAAGGGACAGGGTTGGTCTGGAAACACCATATATTTT	CASSKGQGWSGNTIYF
TRBD1	TRBV5-1	-	TRBJ2-7	TGCGCCAGCAGCTTGGGACAGGGGGCCTACGAGCAGTACTTC	CASSLGQGAYEQYF
TRBD1	TRBV28	-	TRBJ1-2	TGTGCCAGCAGCGACAGGGCCTATGGCTACACCTTC	CASSDRAYGYTF
-	TRBV28	few	TRBJ2-7	TGTGCCAGCAGTCCCCCGGCCTCCCCCTACGAGCAGTACTTC	CASSPPASPYEQYF
TRBD2	TRBV7-9	-	TRBJ2-5	TGTGCCAGCAGTTTTGGACAGGCGTCTAGCGGGAGGTCCCAAGAGACCCAGTACTTC	CASSFGQASSGRSQETQYF
TRBD1	TRBV5-1	once	TRBJ2-7	TGCGCCAGCAGCCCGACAGGGCTCGAGCAGTACTTC	CASSPTGLEQYF
TRBD1	TRBV5-1	-	TRBJ2-2	TGCGCCAGCAGCCCGGGACAGGGGTTGAACACCGGGGAGCTGTTTTTT	CASSPGQGLNTGELFF
TRBD2	TRBV6-1	-	TRBJ2-7	TGTGCCAGCAACCCCCTTAGCGGGAGTTCTTACGAGCAGTACTTC	CASNPLSGSSYEQYF
-	TRBV6-1	-	TRBJ1-1	TGTGCCAGCAGAACCGGACGCGCTGAAGCTTTCTTT	CASRTGRAEAFF
-	TRBV25-1	-	TRBJ2-3	TGTGCCAGCATTCACTCGCGGCGCAGGGGGGACGCAGATACGCAGTATTTT	CASIHSRRRGDADTQYF
-	TRBV28	-	TRBJ1-2	TGTGCCAGCAGTCTCCCGGGTCCGGGGAATGGCTACACCTTC	CASSLPGPGNGYTF
-	TRBV21-1	-	TRBJ1-4	TGTGCCAGCAGCAAAGCAGCCTGGGCCAGAAAAACTGGAGGAAATGAAAAACTGTTTTTT	CASSKAAWARKTGGNEKLFF
-	TRBV19	-	TRBJ2-4	TGTGCCAGTAGTATGGCAGTCGGTAACATTCAGTACTTC	CASSMAVGNIQYF